The clone carrying this T cell receptor (beta chain) has only a few counts. What it recognizes is unknown. The entry originates in a study of beta chain features in type 1 diabetes. Study findings and constraints: Any PCR bias toward short templates would affect both groups alike.

V lost 0 bases and J lost 12, with 21 bases in between. The CDR3 sequence is 16 residues long. Germline V gene sequence: CDR1 SGHDN, CDR2 FVKESK. What was sequenced were expressed TCRB transcripts, since all of the isolated RNA had been reverse transcribed. Reads from naive, central memory and regulatory T cell samples averaged around 4 million. Generated by immunoSEQ multiplex PCR, the TCRdb table keeps only in-frame clones and is missing some. The data contain approximately 470,000 clones, over 25% of them singletons. The rearrangement links TRBV14 to TRBJ2-1; tentatively, D is TRBD1 or TRBD2 (5 bases each). Specimen: naive CD4+ T cells from blood. The sequence was collected from a man between 18 and 29 years old in good health. The CDR3: CASSQEYSAGPRGQFF. The CDR3 DNA reads TGTGCCAGCAGCCAAGAGTACTCGGCAGGGCCTCGGGGGCAGTTCTTC. The variable domain in full, with the rest retrieved from reference TRBV14 and TRBJ2-1, is EAGVTQFPSHSVIEKGQTVTLRCDPISGHDNLYWYRRVMGKEIKFLLHFVKESKQDESGMPNNRFLAERTGGTYSTLKVQPAELEDSGVYFCASSQEYSAGPRGQFFGPGTRLTVL.